This T cell receptor (beta chain) was found in a study of human T cells and chemical hapten exposure. Overall study context: DPC 0.01% went on the upper back by patch test, with reading at 6 days.

General observations from the study: Alopecia in the donors means their immune response may deviate from healthy people's.

The time point here: pre-sensitization, week 0. The treatment denotes: therapeutic diphenylcyclopropenone sensitization with weekly scalp DPC. At patch-test visits, sampling came before the patch test. There are a few counts of this clonotype. Antigen: not known. Separate cDNA molecules received unique molecular identifiers, which the library attached to them. TCRdb used MiXCR to reprocess the RACE reads, holding one entry per CDR3 protein. Of about 77,000 distinct CDR3 sequences in the sample, less than 15% were seen once. This CDR3 has 13 amino acids. Germline V gives CDR1 GTSNPN, CDR2 SVGIG (reference sequence). V lost 7 bases to trimming and J lost 4 bases; unmatched junction nucleotides: 3.

The origin of this receptor is a woman aged 45-65 years with alopecia areata. Some clones in this sample may be carry-over from other donors' samples. The sample consisted of whole blood, taken in connection with sensitization to the hapten diphenylcyclopropenone (DPC). This chain uses TRBV30 with TRBJ2-7; 14 bases line up with TRBD2. Here the CDR3 reads CAFRLAGGYEQYF. The DNA of the CDR3 is TGTGCCTTCCGACTAGCGGGAGGGTACGAGCAGTACTTC.